Presented here are 23 T cell receptor beta chains from one specimen sequenced in a study of T cell clonality in common variable immunodeficiency. Clones were sequenced by immunoSEQ multiplex PCR, and TCRdb holds only the in-frame ones, with some missing. This record lists 35,000 to 50,000 clones, none seen once only, and the top ten clones contain about 0.68%. Sequenced sample: peripheral blood mononuclear cells. These receptors all come from a person aged 18-70 years in good health.

This clone was found many times. The read halts 3 residues ahead of the CDR3 end, with the missing end drawn from the germline J gene. The J gene is TRBJ2-7, the V gene TRBV4-1; D call uncertain. The CDR3 loop spans 13 amino acids. V gave up 4 bases and J gave up 4 bases, with 11 bases separating them. Germline assignment: CDR1 MGHRA and CDR2 YSYEKL. The CDR3 bases that were read are TGCGCCAGCAGCCGTTCAAAGGGTTACGAG. This sequence encodes CASSRSKGYE. The entire CDR3 reads CASSRSKGYEQYF.

This clone was seen repeatedly, ten times or more. The observed sequence ends 3 residues before the CDR3 terminus, with the missing tail filled in from the germline J gene. The V and J genes are TRBV6-4 and TRBJ2-3, with 7 bases lining up with TRBD1. This CDR3 spans 16 amino acids. V lost 1 base and J lost 5; bases outside the gene matches: 9. Germline CDR1 and CDR2: MRHNA and SNTAGT. The CDR3 spells CASSDWLGGGGDTQYF. The part of the CDR3 DNA that was read is TGTGCCAGCAGTGACTGGTTAGGGGGCGGAGGAGATACG.

This clone was seen repeatedly, ten times or more. The read finishes 3 residues shy of the CDR3 end, and the germline J gene is used to complete it. The chain employs TRBV19 and TRBJ2-2, with TRBD2 matching 10 bases. The CDR3 has 14 residues. CDR1 is LNHDA and CDR2 is SQIVND in the germline V gene (reference sequence). V shed 8 bases and J 8 bases; nucleotides not matched to a gene: 8. The CDR3 sequence is CASDKREGPGELFF. CDR3 DNA (partial): TGTGCCAGTGATAAGCGGGAGGGCCCTGGGGAG.

This clone showed up many times. The DNA ends 3 residues before the CDR3 does, and the rest of the CDR3 is filled in from the germline J gene. The chain has TRBV19 and TRBJ2-7; a weak D match, TRBD1 (5 bases). The CDR3 contains 12 residues. Germline CDR1 reads LNHDA; CDR2 reads SQIVND (reference sequence). V was clipped by 10 bases and J by 2 bases, with 12 bases between them. CDR3 DNA (partial): TGTGCCACCTCGACAGTTCCCTACGAG. It translates to CATSTVPYE. The full CDR3 sequence reads CATSTVPYEQYF. Full variable domain (rest looked up from reference TRBV19 and TRBJ2-7): DGGITQSPKYLFRKEGQNVTLSCEQNLNHDAMYWYRQDPGQGLRLIYYSQIVNDFQKGDIAEGYSVSREKKESFPLTVTSAQKNPTAFYLCATSTVPYEQYFGPGTRLTVT.

This clone occurred many times. The CDR3: CASSERDRGNEKLFF. The CDR3 bases that were read are TGTGCCAGCAGTGAAAGGGACAGGGGTAATGAAAAA. The V call is TRBV6-1, the J call TRBJ1-4; 10 bases map to TRBD1. The read is 3 residues too short to cover the CDR3 end, so that end is filled in from the germline J gene. CDR1 is MNHNS and CDR2 is SASEGT in the germline V gene. J was trimmed by 4 bases and V by 2 bases; bases with no gene match: 1. The CDR3 is 15 residues long.

In its sample, this clone was seen many times. The observed sequence ends 3 residues before the CDR3 terminus, with the missing tail filled in from the germline J gene. V usage is TRBV4-1 and J usage is TRBJ1-2; D may be TRBD1 (5 bases). The CDR3 consists of 15 residues. V gave up 0 bases and J gave up 5 bases, with 13 bases separating them. CDR1 is MGHRA and CDR2 is YSYEKL in the germline V gene. Incomplete CDR3 DNA: TGCGCCAGCAGCCAAGAACCAGGGAGATTATATGGC. As protein: CASSQEPGRLYG. The complete CDR3 sequence is CASSQEPGRLYGYTF.

This clone was detected ten times or more. The read halts 3 residues ahead of the CDR3 end, with the missing end drawn from the germline J gene. The chain has TRBV10-3 and TRBJ1-1; D gene uncertain. This CDR3 has 15 amino acids. Per the germline V gene, CDR1 is ENHRY and CDR2 is SYGVKD. V gave up 4 bases and J gave up 6 bases, with 18 bases separating them. This CDR3 is CAISGGQRSIPEAFF. The covered CDR3 bases are TGTGCCATCAGTGGCGGGCAGAGAAGTATCCCTGAA.

This clone has ten or more counts. Coverage ceases 3 residues before the CDR3 finishes, and the germline J gene fills in the end. The chain couples TRBV9 to TRBJ2-3, with TRBD2 identical over 7 bases. After removal of 2 bases from V and 5 bases from J, the junction contained 11 bases not matched to a gene. CDR1 is SGDLS and CDR2 is YYNGEE in the germline V gene. The CDR3 runs to 16 residues. The DNA read from the CDR3 is TGTGCCAGCAGCGTCTTCTCTAGCGGAGCCAAAGATACG. Residues: CASSVFSSGAKDT. The full CDR3 reads CASSVFSSGAKDTQYF.

This clone was recorded many times. The read is 3 residues too short to cover the CDR3 end, so that end is filled in from the germline J gene. The chain links TRBV10-2 to TRBJ1-2; no definite D call. The CDR3 loop spans 13 amino acids. Germline loops: CDR1 WSHSY, CDR2 SAAADI. The V gene lost 6 bases and the J gene lost 3 bases, with 11 bases spanning the gap. The CDR3 sequence: CASSPNRYYGYTF. The CDR3 bases that were read are TGCGCCAGCAGCCCTAACAGATACTATGGC.

This clone was counted many times. The missing CDR3 end, 3 residues past where the read stops, is filled in from the germline J gene. The chain links TRBV20-1 to TRBJ2-7; 8 bases line up with TRBD1. V lost 6 bases and J lost 5; bases outside the gene matches: 12. The germline V gene has CDR1 DFQATT and CDR2 SNEGSKA (reference sequence). The length of the CDR3 is 14 residues. The CDR3 loop reads CSATSGTGTHEQYF. The sequenced CDR3 bases are TGCAGTGCGACCTCCGGGACAGGTACCCACGAG.

This clone was seen at least ten times. From the germline J gene comes the end of the CDR3, since the read stops 3 residues before it. The V call is TRBV9, the J call TRBJ1-2, with 9 bases matching TRBD1. Germline V gene data show CDR1 as SGDLS and CDR2 as YYNGEE. The CDR3 sequence is 16 residues long. V lost 3 bases and J lost 1; bases outside the gene matches: 7. The CDR3 bases that were read are TGTGCCAGCAGCGCTACCCCGGGACAGGGTAACTATGGC. This encodes CASSATPGQGNYG. The full CDR3 sequence reads CASSATPGQGNYGYTF.

This clone came up many times. The CDR3 end falls 3 residues outside the read, so it is completed with the germline J gene. The chain employs TRBV5-1 and TRBJ1-1; TRBD1 is a possible D gene (5 bases). The CDR3 sequence is 14 residues long. CDR1 and CDR2 (germline): SGHRS, YFSETQ. V gave up 2 bases and J gave up 0 bases, with 8 bases separating them. CDR3 sequence: CASSFQGMNTEAFF. The covered CDR3 bases are TGCGCCAGCAGCTTCCAGGGCATGAACACTGAA.

The table lists this clone with many counts. The read terminates 3 residues ahead of where the CDR3 ends, so the germline J gene completes it. This chain links TRBV13 with TRBJ1-1, with TRBD1 as a possible D gene (6 bases). Germline CDR1 and CDR2: PRHDT and FYEKMQ (reference sequence). This CDR3 comprises 15 residues. Between the trimmed V and J ends, which lost 5 bases and 4 bases, there was a span of 17 bases. CDR3 in amino acids: CASSGLQGEATEAFF. Incomplete CDR3 DNA: TGTGCCAGCAGCGGCTTACAGGGAGAGGCCACTGAA.

This clone was observed at least ten times. Sequencing ends 3 residues short of the CDR3 end; the germline J gene provides the rest. The rearrangement uses TRBV7-9 and TRBJ2-3; the D is unclear. The V and J ends lost 4 bases and 0 bases respectively, with 8 bases between them. The CDR3 totals 14 residues. Germline values: CDR1 SEHNR, CDR2 FQNEAQ (reference sequence). The sequenced part of the CDR3 DNA is TGTGCCAGCAGCTCTCCGTTGAGCACAGATACG. It encodes CASSSPLSTDT. The full CDR3 protein reads CASSSPLSTDTQYF.

This clone has only a few counts. The CDR3 is cut off 3 residues early in the read; its end comes from the germline J gene. V and J are TRBV2 and TRBJ2-3; TRBD2 aligns across 9 bases. V shed 6 bases and J 6 bases; nucleotides not matched to a gene: 13. The CDR3 loop spans 16 amino acids. CDR1 is SNHLY, CDR2 FYNNEI, per germline. CDR3 bases read: TGTGCCAGCAGCCGGGAGACTAGCGGAATTCGGGATACG. Translated, it gives CASSRETSGIRDT. The complete CDR3 reads CASSRETSGIRDTQYF.

This clone was observed at least ten times. The CDR3 end is not reached by the read, which stops 3 residues before it; the germline J gene fills it in. The J gene is TRBJ2-1, the V gene TRBV2; 11 bases match TRBD2. CDR1 SNHLY and CDR2 FYNNEI come from the germline V gene. V was pared by 3 bases and J by 8 bases, with 6 bases of the junction left unmatched. The length of the CDR3 is 15 residues. The sequenced CDR3 bases are TGTGCCAGCAGTGACTCGGCTAGCGGGAGGCATGAG. Translating it yields CASSDSASGRHE. The whole CDR3 reads CASSDSASGRHEQFF.

This clone was detected ten times or more. The read gets to within 3 residues of the CDR3 end, and the germline J gene fills in the rest. V and J are TRBV28 and TRBJ2-1; tentatively, D is TRBD1 (5 bases). Germline CDR1 reads MDHEN; CDR2 reads SYDVKM. CDR3 length: 15 amino acids. Trimming shortened V by 5 bases and J by 0 bases, and 11 bases separated the two germline ends. CDR3 sequence: CASSRGGSSYNEQFF. The sequenced part of the CDR3 DNA is TGTGCCAGCAGTAGGGGCGGAAGCTCCTACAATGAG.

This clone showed up many times. The CDR3 extends 3 residues past the end of the read, so its final part is completed from the germline J gene. The chain is built from TRBV6-1 and TRBJ2-5; TRBD2 agrees at 9 bases. Germline assignment: CDR1 MNHNS and CDR2 SASEGT. The CDR3 loop spans 15 amino acids. V shed 2 bases, J shed 2 bases, and the junction held 3 bases outside the gene matches. The CDR3 region is CASSESAGGQETQYF. CDR3 bases read: TGTGCCAGCAGTGAAAGCGCGGGGGGGCAAGAGACC.

Ten or more counts support this clone. With the read ending 3 residues before the CDR3 end, the germline J gene is used to fill in that end. The chain employs TRBV7-9 and TRBJ1-1; D might be TRBD1 (6 bases). Germline CDR1 reads SEHNR; CDR2 reads FQNEAQ (reference sequence). This CDR3 contains 12 residues. The CDR3: CASSPGQTQAFF. CDR3 bases read: TGTGCCAGCAGCCCAGGACAGACTCAA.

In its sample, this clone was seen many times. Read sequence stops 3 residues before the CDR3 end, and the germline J gene provides the missing end. The chain has TRBV2 and TRBJ2-7; D unresolved. V was pared by 3 bases and J by 2 bases, with 20 bases between. The CDR3 sequence is 17 residues long. The germline V gene has CDR1 SNHLY and CDR2 FYNNEI. CDR3 DNA (partial): TGTGCCAGCAGTGACCTTTGGGCGCAGGCGCGCGCCTACGAG. Protein product: CASSDLWAQARAYE. The CDR3 in full is CASSDLWAQARAYEQYF. Full variable domain (missing parts from reference TRBV2 and TRBJ2-7): EPEVTQTPSHQVTQMGQEVILRCVPISNHLYFYWYRQILGQKVEFLVSFYNNEISEKSEIFDDQFSVERPDGSNFTLKIRSTKLEDSAMYFCASSDLWAQARAYEQYFGPGTRLTVT.

This clone showed up many times. The read terminates 3 residues ahead of where the CDR3 ends, so the germline J gene completes it. V usage is TRBV30 and J usage is TRBJ2-1, with 8 bases lining up with TRBD1. The CDR3 runs to 14 residues. From germline, CDR1 is GTSNPN and CDR2 SVGIG (reference sequence). The V and J ends lost 4 bases and 9 bases, in that order; junction bases with no gene match: 11. CDR3: CAWKDRVHSGEQFF. The CDR3 DNA, read in part, is TGTGCCTGGAAGGACAGGGTTCATTCGGGTGAG. The whole variable domain, remainder taken from reference TRBV30 and TRBJ2-1, is SQTIHQWPATLVQPVGSPLSLECTVEGTSNPNLYWYRQAAGRGLQLLFYSVGIGQISSEVPQNLSASRPQDRQFILSSKKLLLSDSGFYLCAWKDRVHSGEQFFGPGTRLTVL.

This clone was recorded at least ten times. The CDR3 bases that were read are TGTGCCAGCAGCTTATCCCCGGAGCTTGAGGGTGGCTCCTACGAG. Amino acids: CASSLSPELEGGSYE. The complete CDR3 protein is CASSLSPELEGGSYEQYF. The chain combines TRBV7-3 with TRBJ2-7; TRBD2 is a possible D gene (5 bases). The read finishes 3 residues shy of the CDR3 end, and the germline J gene is used to complete it. CDR3 length equals 18 residues. Trimming took 2 bases from V and 0 from J, leaving 20 bases between them. CDR1 SGHTA and CDR2 FQGTGA come from the germline V gene. Full variable domain (remainder filled in from reference TRBV7-3 and TRBJ2-7): GAGVSQTPSNKVTEKGKYVELRCDPISGHTALYWYRQSLGQGPEFLIYFQGTGAADDSGLPNDRFFAVRPEGSVSTLKIQRTERGDSAVYLCASSLSPELEGGSYEQYFGPGTRLTVT.

Ten or more counts support this clone. The CDR3 goes on 3 residues after the read ends, and that part is filled in from the germline J gene. The chain couples TRBV7-6 to TRBJ2-5, with D possibly being TRBD1 or TRBD2 (5 bases each). The CDR3 totals 15 residues. The germline V gene encodes CDR1 SGHVS and CDR2 FNYEAQ. The V and J ends lost 1 base and 5 bases respectively, with 14 bases between them. The CDR3 here is CASSLDARELETQYF. The sequenced part of the CDR3 DNA is TGTGCCAGCAGCTTAGATGCCAGGGAGTTGGAGACC. The full variable domain, in which reference TRBV7-6 and TRBJ2-5 provide the parts outside the CDR3, is GAGVSQSPRYKVTKRGQDVALRCDPISGHVSLYWYRQALGQGPEFLTYFNYEAQQDKSGLPNDRFSAERPEGSISTLTIQRTEQRDSAMYRCASSLDARELETQYFGPGTRLLVL.